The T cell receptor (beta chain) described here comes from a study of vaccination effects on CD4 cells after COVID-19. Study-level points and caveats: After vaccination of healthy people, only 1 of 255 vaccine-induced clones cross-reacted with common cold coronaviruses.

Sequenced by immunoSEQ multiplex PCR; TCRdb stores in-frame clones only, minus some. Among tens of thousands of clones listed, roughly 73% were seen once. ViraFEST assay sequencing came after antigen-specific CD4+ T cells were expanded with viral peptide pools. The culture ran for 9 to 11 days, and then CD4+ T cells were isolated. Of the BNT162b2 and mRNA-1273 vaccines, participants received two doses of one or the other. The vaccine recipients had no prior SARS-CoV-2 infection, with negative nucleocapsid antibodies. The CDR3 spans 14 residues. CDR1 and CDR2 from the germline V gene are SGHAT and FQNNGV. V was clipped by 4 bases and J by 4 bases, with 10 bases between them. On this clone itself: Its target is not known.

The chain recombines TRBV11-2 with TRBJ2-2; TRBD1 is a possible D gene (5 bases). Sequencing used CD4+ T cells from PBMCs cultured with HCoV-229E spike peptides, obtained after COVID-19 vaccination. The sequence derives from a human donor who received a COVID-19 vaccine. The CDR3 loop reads CASSSRGITGELFF. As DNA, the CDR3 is TGTGCCAGCAGCTCAAGGGGTATCACCGGGGAGCTGTTTTTT.